The 17 T cell receptor beta chains given below trace back to one sample, sequenced in a study of blood T cell repertoires in COVID-19. Using immunoSEQ multiplex PCR, the repertoire was profiled, and TCRdb retains in-frame clones only, with some absent. The data show 50,000 to 55,000 clones, with about nine tenths seen just once and 6.5% to 8% held by the top ten. Input material: peripheral blood. All receptors come from a man in his fifties or sixties with active COVID-19.

The chain employs TRBV19 and TRBJ2-3; D may be TRBD1 (6 bases). V gave up 3 bases and J gave up 2 bases, with 9 bases separating them. The germline V gene encodes CDR1 LNHDA and CDR2 SQIVND (reference sequence). The CDR3 sequence is 14 residues long. The CDR3 sequence: CASSIQGNTDTQYF. CDR3 nucleotides: TGTGCCAGTAGTATTCAGGGGAACACAGATACGCAGTATTTT.

The chain combines TRBV6-5 with TRBJ1-5; D remains ambiguous. The V gene lost 6 bases and the J gene lost 2 bases, with 14 bases spanning the gap. Germline CDR1 MNHEY, CDR2 SVGAGI. The CDR3 has 15 amino acids. The DNA for the CDR3 is TGTGCCAGCAGGACGTCCCCTGGAGGCAATCAGCCCCAGCATTTT. It encodes CASRTSPGGNQPQHF.

The genes are TRBV5-1 and TRBJ2-5; D is uncertain. The germline CDR1 and CDR2 sequences are SGHRS and YFSETQ. V shed 0 bases and J shed 4 bases, with 7 bases lying between them. The CDR3 is 13 amino acids. The CDR3 region is CASSLGPGETQYF. The CDR3 bases are TGCGCCAGCAGCTTGGGACCGGGAGAGACCCAGTACTTC.

V gene TRBV4-1 combines with J gene TRBJ1-1; TRBD1 might be the D (6 bases). Deletions cut 4 bases from V and 0 bases from J, with 12 bases between. The germline V gene has CDR1 MGHRA and CDR2 YSYEKL. The CDR3 spans 15 residues. Here the CDR3 reads CASSLRTAMNTEAFF. The CDR3 nucleotides read TGCGCCAGCAGCCTTAGGACAGCCATGAACACTGAAGCTTTCTTT.

The chain is built from TRBV29-1 and TRBJ2-5; tentatively, D is TRBD1 (6 bases). Germline CDR1 reads SQVTM; CDR2 reads ANQGSEA. The CDR3 spans 11 residues. V was clipped by 8 bases and J by 7 bases, with 14 bases between them. DNA for the CDR3: TGCAGCTTTACAGGGTCCGGGACCCAGTACTTC. It is translated as CSFTGSGTQYF.

The chain recombines TRBV4-3 with TRBJ1-2, with D unclear. Trimming left V 0 bases short and J 3 bases short, with 17 bases between. The CDR3 sequence is 17 residues long. Germline V gene lookup returns CDR1 LGHNA and CDR2 YSLEER. The CDR3 coding sequence is TGCGCCAGCAGCCAAGACACTACCCGGGTGCGAGACTATGGCTACACCTTC. Translation: CASSQDTTRVRDYGYTF.

The CDR3 DNA is TGCGCCAGCAGCTTGAGCGGGGGACAAGAGACCCAGTACTTC. This translates into CASSLSGGQETQYF. This chain joins TRBV5-1 and TRBJ2-5, with 8 bases lining up with TRBD2. Germline V gene lookup returns CDR1 SGHRS and CDR2 YFSETQ. J lost 2 bases, V lost 1 base, and 1 base had no gene match. The CDR3 spans 14 residues.

This chain joins TRBV9 and TRBJ2-2; possibly TRBD2 for D (6 bases). In germline, CDR1 is SGDLS, CDR2 YYNGEE. V shed 0 bases and J shed 0 bases, with 6 bases lying between them. The CDR3 runs to 15 residues. Here the CDR3 reads CASSVGGANTGELFF. The DNA of the CDR3 is TGTGCCAGCAGCGTAGGCGGGGCGAACACCGGGGAGCTGTTTTTT. Complete variable domain (other parts from reference TRBV9 and TRBJ2-2): DSGVTQTPKHLITATGQRVTLRCSPRSGDLSVYWYQQSLDQGLQFLIQYYNGEERAKGNILERFSAQQFPDLHSELNLSSLELGDSALYFCASSVGGANTGELFFGEGSRLTVL.

The chain uses TRBV2 and TRBJ2-1, with 7 bases fitting TRBD1. Germline lookup yields CDR1 SNHLY and CDR2 FYNNEI. Trimming at V came to 5 bases and at J to 5 bases, leaving 12 bases not matched to a gene. There are 16 residues in the CDR3. For the CDR3, the DNA is TGTGCCAGCAGTTATAATGACAGGGCCCCTAACAATGAGCAGTTCTTC. Translating it yields CASSYNDRAPNNEQFF.

The chain has TRBV4-3 and TRBJ1-1; D possibly corresponds to TRBD1 (6 bases). The CDR3 extends over 13 amino acids. The germline V and J ends were trimmed by 4 bases and 3 bases, with 9 bases remaining between them. The germline V gene encodes CDR1 LGHNA and CDR2 YSLEER. The CDR3 DNA reads TGCGCCAGCAGCCGACAGGCCGACACTGAAGCTTTCTTT. Translated, it gives CASSRQADTEAFF.

The chain is built from TRBV12-3 or TRBV12-4 and TRBJ2-3, with D unresolved. The CDR3 is 13 residues long. Deletions cut 4 bases from V and 0 bases from J, with 5 bases between. This CDR3 reads CASSSGSTDTQYF. DNA for the CDR3: TGTGCCAGCAGTTCAGGTAGCACAGATACGCAGTATTTT.

The CDR3 DNA sequence: TGTGCCAGCTCACCACCGCACAGGGACTCCTACGAGCAGTACTTC. Translated, it gives CASSPPHRDSYEQYF. The rearrangement joins TRBV18 to TRBJ2-7; a weak D match, TRBD1 (6 bases). Trimming stripped 0 bases from V and 0 bases from J, with 9 bases between. Germline V gene sequence: CDR1 KGHSH, CDR2 LQKENI. The CDR3 loop spans 15 amino acids.

The rearrangement uses TRBV18 and TRBJ1-2; the match to TRBD1 covers 8 bases. V lost 2 bases and J lost 0; bases outside the gene matches: 11. This CDR3 comprises 18 residues. Per germline, CDR1 KGHSH and CDR2 LQKENI. The CDR3 sequence is CASSPFRQGAGSNYGYTF. The CDR3 nucleotides are TGTGCCAGCTCACCATTTAGGCAGGGGGCCGGATCTAACTATGGCTACACCTTC.

The chain is built from TRBV5-4 and TRBJ1-3, with TRBD1 matching over 11 bases. V was pared by 3 bases and J by 0 bases, with 5 bases of the junction left unmatched. Germline values: CDR1 SGHNT, CDR2 YYREEE (reference sequence). The CDR3 has 17 residues. CDR3 amino acids: CASSSPGQGGSGNTIYF. The CDR3 region has the DNA TGTGCCAGCAGCTCACCGGGACAGGGGGGCTCTGGAAACACCATATATTTT.

With regard to this clone: The same CDR3 can be traced to other DNA sequences in this sample. V and J are TRBV18 and TRBJ1-6; TRBD1 agrees at 9 bases. Per germline, CDR1 KGHSH and CDR2 LQKENI. The CDR3 has 14 amino acids. With 3 bases clipped from V and 6 bases from J, the junction kept 0 bases outside the gene matches. CDR3 DNA: TGTGCCAGCTCACCGGGACAGGGTAATTCACCCCTCCACTTT. Residues: CASSPGQGNSPLHF. The complete variable domain, with remaining parts taken from reference TRBV18 and TRBJ1-6, reads NAGVMQNPRHLVRRRGQEARLRCSPMKGHSHVYWYRQLPEEGLKFMVYLQKENIIDESGMPKERFSAEFPKEGPSILRIQQVVRGDSAAYFCASSPGQGNSPLHFGNGTRLTVT.

J is TRBJ1-5 and V is TRBV2; D call uncertain. V shed 3 bases and J shed 9 bases, with 9 bases lying between them. The CDR3 length is 12 residues. Germline assignment: CDR1 SNHLY and CDR2 FYNNEI. DNA of the CDR3: TGTGCCAGCAGTGATCCTCGGAGGCCCCAGCATTTT. Residues: CASSDPRRPQHF.

The chain couples TRBV5-4 to TRBJ1-3; unclear D gene. V was shortened by 5 bases and J by 0 bases, with 9 bases between the two germline ends. The CDR3 length is 14 residues. Germline assignment: CDR1 SGHNT and CDR2 YYREEE (reference sequence). CDR3 region: CASRPSVSGNTIYF. The CDR3 coding sequence is TGTGCCAGCAGACCTTCAGTCTCTGGAAACACCATATATTTT. Variable domain in full (rest from reference TRBV5-4 and TRBJ1-3): ETGVTQSPTHLIKTRGQQVTLRCSSQSGHNTVSWYQQALGQGPQFIFQYYREEENGRGNFPPRFSGLQFPNYSSELNVNALELDDSALYLCASRPSVSGNTIYFGEGSWLTVV.